These 20 T cell receptor beta chains originate from one sample sequenced in a study of blood T cell repertoires in COVID-19. The repertoire was sequenced with immunoSEQ multiplex PCR; TCRdb's copy has only in-frame clones and lacks some. The table has 150,000 to 180,000 clones, nearly 80% seen once; the top ten hold roughly 1.8%. The sequencing sample was made of peripheral blood. Receptors were obtained from an elderly man with acute or convalescent COVID-19.

The rearrangement links TRBV12-3 or TRBV12-4 to TRBJ1-1, with D possibly TRBD1 on 6 matching bases. Trimming removed 7 bases at V and 5 bases at J, with 14 bases between. The CDR3 totals 13 residues. The CDR3 nucleotides are TGTGCCAGCACTCGGGACAAAACGACTGAAGCTTTCTTT. This sequence encodes CASTRDKTTEAFF.

This clone is deemed medium-sized. Other DNA variants within this sample encode the same CDR3. The V call is TRBV6-5, the J call TRBJ1-5; 8 bases map to TRBD1. The length of the CDR3 is 14 residues. V gave up 6 bases and J gave up 4 bases; unmatched junction bases: 5. Germline CDR1 and CDR2: MNHEY and SVGAGI. CDR3 DNA: TGTGCCAGCAGACGGACAGGGCGGAATCAGCCCCAGCATTTT. Translated, it gives CASRRTGRNQPQHF.

The rearrangement uses TRBV7-2 and TRBJ1-2, with D hard to call. Between the trimmed V and J ends, which lost 5 bases and 4 bases, there was a span of 17 bases. Germline CDR1 reads SGHTA; CDR2 reads FQGNSA. The CDR3 runs 15 residues. The CDR3 DNA reads as TGTGCCAGCAGCCCCACTGAGGGCCTCGGCTATGGCTACACCTTC. Its translation is CASSPTEGLGYGYTF.

The chain has TRBV5-4 and TRBJ2-1, with 7 bases lining up with TRBD1. The CDR3 runs to 16 residues. After removal of 0 bases from V and 7 bases from J, the junction contained 10 bases not matched to a gene. CDR1 is SGHNT, CDR2 YYREEE, per germline (reference sequence). For the CDR3, the DNA is TGTGCCAGCAGCTTGGGGGGACAGAACCTGGGGAATGAGCAGTTCTTC. Translated: CASSLGGQNLGNEQFF.

The chain combines TRBV18 with TRBJ2-1, with D possibly TRBD2 on 6 matching bases. The CDR3 length is 15 residues. Between the trimmed V and J ends, which lost 5 bases and 0 bases, there was a span of 11 bases. CDR1 is KGHSH, CDR2 LQKENI, per germline. CDR3 sequence: CASSSRTNSYNEQFF. CDR3 sequence (DNA): TGTGCCAGCTCATCCCGGACTAACTCCTACAATGAGCAGTTCTTC.

This clone was seen only a few times. The chain uses TRBV12-3 or TRBV12-4 and TRBJ1-4, with TRBD1 matching over 8 bases. The CDR3 runs 12 residues. Unmatched junction bases numbered 0, after V lost 5 bases and J lost 7 bases. The CDR3 DNA reads as TGTGCCAGCAGTGGGACAGGTGAAAAACTGTTTTTT. It specifies CASSGTGEKLFF.

V usage is TRBV2 and J usage is TRBJ2-1; 7 bases agree with TRBD2. CDR3 length equals 14 residues. V dropped 6 bases and J dropped 8; count of bases not matched to a gene: 10. In germline, CDR1 is SNHLY, CDR2 FYNNEI. Here the CDR3 DNA reads TGTGCCAGCAGCGCCCGACTAGCAGGCTATGAGCAGTTCTTC. It encodes CASSARLAGYEQFF.

This chain joins TRBV12-5 and TRBJ1-4, with D uncertain. This CDR3 comprises 18 residues. V gave up 0 bases and J gave up 0 bases, with 14 bases separating them. Per the germline V gene, CDR1 is LGHNT and CDR2 is FRNRAP. The chain's CDR3 is CASGLVQNSIATNEKLFF. The CDR3 DNA follows: TGTGCTAGTGGTTTGGTACAAAACAGCATAGCAACTAATGAAAAACTGTTTTTT.

The chain links TRBV7-3 to TRBJ2-3, with TRBD1 matching 9 bases. J lost 6 bases, V lost 5 bases, and 9 bases had no gene match. This CDR3 is 15 amino acids long. From germline, CDR1 is SGHTA and CDR2 FQGTGA. CDR3 sequence (DNA): TGTGCCAGCAGCCTGAACCGGGACAGGGTCGATACGCAGTATTTT. It translates to CASSLNRDRVDTQYF.

V is TRBV5-1 and J is TRBJ2-5; TRBD1 agrees at 8 bases. The CDR3 is made up of 16 amino acids. Unmatched junction bases numbered 10, after V lost 4 bases and J lost 2 bases. The germline V gene encodes CDR1 SGHRS and CDR2 YFSETQ. CDR3 amino acids: CASSPTIGQGQETQYF. The CDR3, as DNA: TGCGCCAGCAGCCCGACGATCGGACAGGGACAAGAGACCCAGTACTTC.

This sequence joins TRBV6-5 and TRBJ1-1, with D possibly matching TRBD1 (6 bases). The germline CDR1 and CDR2 sequences are MNHEY and SVGAGI. With 4 bases removed from V and 0 bases from J, the gap between germline ends came to 9 bases. CDR3 length equals 14 residues. CDR3 sequence reads: CASSLTGMNTEAFF. CDR3 DNA sequence: TGTGCCAGCAGTTTGACAGGTATGAACACTGAAGCTTTCTTT.

V is TRBV5-6 and J is TRBJ1-5; D possibly corresponds to TRBD1 (5 bases). Trimming removed 3 bases from V and 6 bases from J, with 10 bases in between. Germline lookup yields CDR1 SGHDT and CDR2 YYEEEE. The length of the CDR3 is 13 residues. Here the CDR3 DNA reads TGTGCCAGCAGCTCGGGGGTAGCTCAGCCCCAGCATTTT. It specifies CASSSGVAQPQHF.

This chain uses TRBV14 with TRBJ2-6; D not resolved. The CDR3 sequence is 16 residues long. Trimming left V 0 bases short and J 1 base short, with 7 bases between. Germline values: CDR1 SGHDN, CDR2 FVKESK. The CDR3 nucleotides read TGTGCCAGCAGCCAAGATTCCAGGTCTGGGGCCAACGTCCTGACTTTC. Translated: CASSQDSRSGANVLTF.

The chain links TRBV7-9 to TRBJ1-3; D remains unclear. Germline CDR1 is SEHNR and CDR2 is FQNEAQ (reference sequence). V lost 1 base, J lost 6 bases, and 4 bases lay in between. The CDR3 runs to 12 residues. The CDR3 sequence is CASSLVLNTIYF. The CDR3 coding sequence is TGTGCCAGCAGCTTAGTCCTAAACACCATATATTTT.

This chain connects TRBV11-2 to TRBJ1-1, with a tentative D call TRBD1 (6 bases). V was shortened by 1 base and J by 7 bases, with 10 bases between the two germline ends. Looked up from germline, CDR1 is SGHAT and CDR2 is FQNNGV. The CDR3 consists of 13 residues. CDR3 coding DNA: TGTGCCAGCAGCTTAGGCAGGGGTGGTGAAGCTTTCTTT. Translating it yields CASSLGRGGEAFF.

This clone occurred a few times. The chain uses TRBV6-5 and TRBJ1-2, with D tentatively TRBD1 (5 bases). Germline loops: CDR1 MNHEY, CDR2 SVGAGI. This CDR3 region has 14 residues. V dropped 0 bases and J dropped 5 bases, with 10 bases sitting between them. Here the CDR3 reads CASSYSSGGYGYTF. CDR3 DNA sequence: TGTGCCAGCAGTTACTCGTCTGGGGGGTATGGCTACACCTTC.

The gene calls are TRBV5-4 and TRBJ2-5; TRBD2 aligns across 7 bases. J gave up 2 bases and V 2 bases, and 3 bases lay outside the gene matches. The germline gives CDR1 SGHNT, CDR2 YYREEE (reference sequence). This CDR3 comprises 14 residues. CDR3 sequence (DNA): TGTGCCAGCAGCTTTTCTAGCGGACAAGAGACCCAGTACTTC. Translated, it gives CASSFSSGQETQYF.

The chain combines TRBV5-1 with TRBJ1-2; D is unresolved. Germline V gene lookup returns CDR1 SGHRS and CDR2 YFSETQ. Trimming removed 4 bases at V and 3 bases at J, with 16 bases between. The CDR3 is made up of 15 amino acids. This chain's CDR3 is CASSVAGENHYGYTF. DNA of the CDR3: TGCGCCAGCAGCGTCGCCGGAGAGAACCACTATGGCTACACCTTC.

The V call is TRBV5-5, the J call TRBJ2-7; D is ambiguous. V was shortened by 2 bases and J by 3 bases, with 9 bases between the two germline ends. Germline CDR1 SGHKS, CDR2 YYEKEE (reference sequence). This CDR3 spans 13 amino acids. The CDR3 region is CASSFWRFYEQYV. The CDR3 region has the DNA TGTGCCAGCAGCTTTTGGAGATTCTACGAGCAGTACGTC.

The table lists this clone with a few counts. The rearrangement links TRBV5-1 to TRBJ1-2; 7 positions match TRBD1. The CDR3 runs 15 residues. The V gene end was trimmed by 5 bases and the J gene end by 1 base; junction bases not matched to a gene: 8. Germline assignment: CDR1 SGHRS and CDR2 YFSETQ. The CDR3 DNA reads TGCGCCAGCAGACCCGGGACAGAGGTTAACTATGGCTACACCTTC. Its translation is CASRPGTEVNYGYTF.